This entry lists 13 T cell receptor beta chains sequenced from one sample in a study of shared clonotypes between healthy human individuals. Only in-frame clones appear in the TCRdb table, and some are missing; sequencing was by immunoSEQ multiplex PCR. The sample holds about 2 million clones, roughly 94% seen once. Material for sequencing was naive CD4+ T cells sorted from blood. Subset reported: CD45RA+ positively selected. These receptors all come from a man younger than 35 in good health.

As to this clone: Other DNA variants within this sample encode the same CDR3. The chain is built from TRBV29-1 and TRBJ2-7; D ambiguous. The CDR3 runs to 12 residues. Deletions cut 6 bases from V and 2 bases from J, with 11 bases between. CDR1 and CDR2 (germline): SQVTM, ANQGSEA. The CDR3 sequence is CSVASGTYEQYF. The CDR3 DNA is TGCAGCGTGGCCTCGGGTACCTACGAGCAGTACTTC.

The CDR3 here is CATSRAVEGNSPLHF. In DNA form, the CDR3 reads TGTGCCACCAGCAGAGCGGTTGAGGGGAATTCACCCCTCCACTTT. The chain employs TRBV15 and TRBJ1-6; D perhaps matches TRBD1 (5 bases). Germline CDR1 is LNHNV and CDR2 is YYDKDF (reference sequence). This CDR3 spans 15 amino acids. V was cut by 1 base and J by 7 bases, with 11 bases left in between.

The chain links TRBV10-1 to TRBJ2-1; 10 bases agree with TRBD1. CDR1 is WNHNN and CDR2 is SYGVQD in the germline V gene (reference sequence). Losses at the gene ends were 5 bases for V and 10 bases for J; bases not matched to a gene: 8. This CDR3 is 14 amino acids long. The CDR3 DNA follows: TGCGCCAGCAGTCGGACAGGGGGTCTAGGGGAGCAGTTCTTC. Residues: CASSRTGGLGEQFF.

CDR3 loop: CASSVGPNYGYTF. The CDR3 bases are TGTGCCAGCAGTGTGGGGCCGAACTATGGCTACACCTTC. This chain connects TRBV2 to TRBJ1-2, with D tentatively TRBD1 (5 bases). The CDR3 covers 13 residues. The V gene's germline CDR1 is SNHLY and CDR2 FYNNEI. Trimming left V 4 bases short and J 2 bases short, with 8 bases between.

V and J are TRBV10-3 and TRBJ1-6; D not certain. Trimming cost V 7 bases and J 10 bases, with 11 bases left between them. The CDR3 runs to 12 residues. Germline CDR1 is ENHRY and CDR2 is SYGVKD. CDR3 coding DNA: TGTGCCATCACCTCCGGGCAATCACCCCTCCACTTT. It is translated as CAITSGQSPLHF.

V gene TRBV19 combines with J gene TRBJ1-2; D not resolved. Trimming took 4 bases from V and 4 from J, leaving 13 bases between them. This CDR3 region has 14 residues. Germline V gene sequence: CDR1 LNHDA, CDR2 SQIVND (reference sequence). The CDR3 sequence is CASSRIPTGYGYTF. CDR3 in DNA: TGTGCCAGTAGTAGAATTCCAACGGGCTATGGCTACACCTTC.

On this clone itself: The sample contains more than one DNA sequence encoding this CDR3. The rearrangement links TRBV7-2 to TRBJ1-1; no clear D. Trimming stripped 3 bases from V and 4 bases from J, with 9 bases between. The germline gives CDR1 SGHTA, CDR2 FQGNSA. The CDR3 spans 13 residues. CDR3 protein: CASSLVRTTEAFF. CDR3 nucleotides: TGTGCCAGCAGCTTGGTTAGGACCACTGAAGCTTTCTTT.

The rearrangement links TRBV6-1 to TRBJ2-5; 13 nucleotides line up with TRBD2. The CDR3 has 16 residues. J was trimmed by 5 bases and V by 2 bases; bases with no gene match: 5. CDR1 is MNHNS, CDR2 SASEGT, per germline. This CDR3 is CASSETSGGASETQYF. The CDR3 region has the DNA TGTGCCAGCAGTGAAACTAGCGGGGGGGCCTCGGAGACCCAGTACTTC.

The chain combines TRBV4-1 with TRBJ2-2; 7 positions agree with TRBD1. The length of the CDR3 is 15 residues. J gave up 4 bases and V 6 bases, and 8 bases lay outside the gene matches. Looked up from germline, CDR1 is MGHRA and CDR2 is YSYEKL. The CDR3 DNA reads TGCGCCAGCAGAGAACGCAGGGGGTCCACCGGGGAGCTGTTTTTT. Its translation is CASRERRGSTGELFF.

CDR3 residues: CASNPQSGTDTQYF. The CDR3 DNA is TGTGCCAGCAACCCTCAAAGCGGCACAGATACGCAGTATTTT. This chain uses TRBV6-4 with TRBJ2-3; D not resolved. This CDR3 contains 14 residues. The germline V gene encodes CDR1 MRHNA and CDR2 SNTAGT. Trimming stripped 7 bases from V and 1 base from J, with 12 bases between.

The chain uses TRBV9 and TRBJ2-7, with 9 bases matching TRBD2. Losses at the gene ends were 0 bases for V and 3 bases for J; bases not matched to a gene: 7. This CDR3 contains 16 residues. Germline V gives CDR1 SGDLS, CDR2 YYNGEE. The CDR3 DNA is TGTGCCAGCAGCGTAGCCTATAGCGGGAGCTTCTACGAGCAGTACTTC. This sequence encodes CASSVAYSGSFYEQYF.

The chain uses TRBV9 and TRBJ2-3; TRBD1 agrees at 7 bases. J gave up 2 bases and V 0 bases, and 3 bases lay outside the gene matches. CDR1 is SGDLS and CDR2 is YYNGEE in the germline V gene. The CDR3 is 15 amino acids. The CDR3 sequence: CASSVAGTATDTQYF. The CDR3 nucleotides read TGTGCCAGCAGCGTAGCTGGGACAGCCACAGATACGCAGTATTTT.

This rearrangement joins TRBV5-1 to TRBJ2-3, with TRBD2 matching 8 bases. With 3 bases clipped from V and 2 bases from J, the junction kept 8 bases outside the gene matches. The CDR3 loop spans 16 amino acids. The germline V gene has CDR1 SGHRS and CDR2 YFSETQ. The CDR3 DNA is TGCGCCAGCAGCTGGTCCGGGACTAGAAACACAGATACGCAGTATTTT. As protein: CASSWSGTRNTDTQYF.